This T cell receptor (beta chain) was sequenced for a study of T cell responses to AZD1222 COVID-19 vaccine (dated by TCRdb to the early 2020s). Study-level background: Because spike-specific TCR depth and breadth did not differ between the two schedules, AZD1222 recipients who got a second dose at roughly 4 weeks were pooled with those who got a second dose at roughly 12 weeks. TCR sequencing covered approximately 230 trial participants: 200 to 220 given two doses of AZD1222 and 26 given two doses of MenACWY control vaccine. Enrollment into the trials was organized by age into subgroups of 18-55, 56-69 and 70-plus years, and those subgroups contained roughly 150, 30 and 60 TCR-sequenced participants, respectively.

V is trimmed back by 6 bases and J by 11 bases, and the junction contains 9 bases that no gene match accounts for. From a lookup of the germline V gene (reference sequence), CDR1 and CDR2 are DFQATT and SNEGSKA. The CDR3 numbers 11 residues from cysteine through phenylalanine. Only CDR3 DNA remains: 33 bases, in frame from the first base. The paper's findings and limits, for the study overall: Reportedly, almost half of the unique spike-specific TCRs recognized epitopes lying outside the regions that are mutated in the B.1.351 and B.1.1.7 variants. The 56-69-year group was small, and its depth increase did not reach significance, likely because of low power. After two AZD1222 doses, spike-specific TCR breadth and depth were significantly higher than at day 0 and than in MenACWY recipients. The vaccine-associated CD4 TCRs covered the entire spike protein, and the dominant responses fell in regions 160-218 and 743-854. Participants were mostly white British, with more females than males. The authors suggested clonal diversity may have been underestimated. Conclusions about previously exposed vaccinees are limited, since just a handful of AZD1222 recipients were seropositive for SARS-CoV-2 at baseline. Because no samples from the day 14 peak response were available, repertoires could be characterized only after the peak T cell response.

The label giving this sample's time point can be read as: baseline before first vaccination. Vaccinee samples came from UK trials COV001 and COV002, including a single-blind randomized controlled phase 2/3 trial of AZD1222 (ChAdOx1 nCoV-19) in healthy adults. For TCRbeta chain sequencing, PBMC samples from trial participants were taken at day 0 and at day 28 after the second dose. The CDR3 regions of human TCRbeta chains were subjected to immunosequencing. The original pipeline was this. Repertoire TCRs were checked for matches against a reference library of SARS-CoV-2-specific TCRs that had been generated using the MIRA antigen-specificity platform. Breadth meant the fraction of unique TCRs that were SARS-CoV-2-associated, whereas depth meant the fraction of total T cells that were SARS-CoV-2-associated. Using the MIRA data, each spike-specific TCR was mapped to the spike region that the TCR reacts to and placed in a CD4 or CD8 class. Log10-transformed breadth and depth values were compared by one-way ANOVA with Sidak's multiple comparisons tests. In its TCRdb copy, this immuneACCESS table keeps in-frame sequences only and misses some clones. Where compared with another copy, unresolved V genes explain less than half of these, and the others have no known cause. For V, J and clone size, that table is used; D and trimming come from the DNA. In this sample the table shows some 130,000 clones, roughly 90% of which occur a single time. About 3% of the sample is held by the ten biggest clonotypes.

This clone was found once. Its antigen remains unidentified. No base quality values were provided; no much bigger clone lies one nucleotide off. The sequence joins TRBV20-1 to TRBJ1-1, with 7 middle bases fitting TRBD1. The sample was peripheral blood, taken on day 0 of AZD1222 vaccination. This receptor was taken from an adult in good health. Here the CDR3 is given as CSANQGEKAFF. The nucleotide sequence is TGCAGTGCGAACCAGGGGGAAAAGGCTTTCTTT.